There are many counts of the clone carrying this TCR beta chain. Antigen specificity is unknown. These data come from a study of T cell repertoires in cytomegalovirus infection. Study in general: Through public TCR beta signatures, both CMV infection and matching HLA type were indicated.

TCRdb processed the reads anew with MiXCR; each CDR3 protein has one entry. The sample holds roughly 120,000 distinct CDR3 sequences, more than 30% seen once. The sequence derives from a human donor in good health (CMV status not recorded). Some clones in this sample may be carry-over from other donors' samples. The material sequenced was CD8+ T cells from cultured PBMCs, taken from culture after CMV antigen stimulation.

The DNA of the CDR3 is TGTGCCAGCAGCGAGAACAGGGGAAGGTACGAGCAGTACTTC. It yields the protein CASSENRGRYEQYF. The rearrangement joins TRBV7-2 to TRBJ2-7; 7 bases line up with TRBD1. This CDR3 has 14 residues. CDR1 is SGHTA and CDR2 is FQGNSA in the germline V gene. Trimming took 5 bases from V and 4 from J; bases not matched to a gene: 8.